The T cell receptor beta chain under discussion was sequenced for a study of blood T cell repertoires in COVID-19. Background on the study: Some COVID-19 samples were acute and others convalescent; all came from the United States, Italy and Spain.

Generated by immunoSEQ multiplex PCR, the TCRdb table keeps only in-frame clones and is missing some. The sample holds roughly 75,000 clones, approximately 79% seen once. Germline V gene lookup returns CDR1 MNHEY and CDR2 SVGAGI. Unmatched junction bases numbered 13, after V lost 4 bases and J lost 6 bases. The CDR3 is made up of 16 amino acids. The origin of this receptor is a human donor with acute or convalescent COVID-19. The donor label of this sample is uncertain. Material for sequencing was peripheral blood. The chain is built from TRBV6-5 and TRBJ2-3; 7 nucleotides agree with TRBD2. The CDR3 nucleotides are TGTGCCAGCAGTTCCCAAACCGGCGGGAGCGGGGATACGCAGTATTTT. Protein: CASSSQTGGSGDTQYF.